The 29 T cell receptor beta chains below all came from one sample that was sequenced in a study of T-cell memory formation after mild COVID-19. A single record per CDR3 protein comes from TCRdb applying MiXCR to the 5' RACE reads. The sample lists about 270,000 distinct CDR3 sequences; 16% were seen once. Sequencing was done on a sample of PBMCs or a T cell subset sorted from them (not recorded which). Source of these receptors: a man aged 18 to 29 who had mild COVID-19 (a few samples of this study predate the infection). Cell type and time point are not known.

In its sample, this clonotype was seen many times. This chain connects TRBV7-3 to TRBJ2-3, with D hard to call. CDR1 SGHTA and CDR2 FQGTGA come from the germline V gene. The CDR3 is 14 amino acids. V shed 3 bases and J shed 0 bases, with 7 bases lying between them. The CDR3 DNA sequence: TGTGCCAGCAGCTTCGGGCTTAGCACAGATACGCAGTATTTT. The encoded protein is CASSFGLSTDTQYF.

The rearrangement uses TRBV28 and TRBJ2-1; 8 bases line up with TRBD2. CDR3 length equals 16 residues. Germline trimming cut 11 bases from V and 1 base from J; bases unmatched to any gene: 13. Per the germline V gene, CDR1 is MDHEN and CDR2 is SYDVKM. CDR3 DNA: TGTGCCTCATCGGGATATACTAGCGGATCCTACAATGAGCAGTTCTTC. It is translated as CASSGYTSGSYNEQFF.

The genes are TRBV6-1 and TRBJ2-7; D unclear. V lost 6 bases and J lost 0, with 9 bases in between. In germline, CDR1 is MNHNS, CDR2 SASEGT. The CDR3 loop spans 13 amino acids. Here the CDR3 reads CASRKRSSYEQYV. The CDR3 nucleotides are TGTGCCAGCAGGAAGAGAAGCTCCTACGAGCAGTACGTC.

The table lists this clonotype with a few counts. J is TRBJ2-7 and V is TRBV7-9; 8 positions agree with TRBD2. Looked up from germline, CDR1 is SEHNR and CDR2 is FQNEAQ (reference sequence). V trimming: 1 base; J trimming: 5 bases; junction bases outside the gene matches: 4. CDR3 length: 14 residues. CDR3 in amino acids: CASSLDGGADEQYF. In DNA, the CDR3 is TGTGCCAGCAGCTTAGACGGGGGGGCCGACGAGCAGTACTTC.

The chain employs TRBV6-2 or TRBV6-3 and TRBJ2-7, with D possibly being TRBD2 (5 bases). The germline gives CDR1 MNHEY, CDR2 SVGEGT. Deletions cut 2 bases from V and 0 bases from J, with 5 bases between. The CDR3 has 13 residues. CDR3 nucleotide sequence: TGTGCCAGCAGTTACGACTACTCCTACGAGCAGTACGTC. Amino acids: CASSYDYSYEQYV.

This chain connects TRBV11-2 to TRBJ1-1; 8 bases line up with TRBD1. The J segment lost 1 base and the V segment lost 0 bases, leaving 7 bases of the junction unmatched. Germline CDR1 and CDR2: SGHAT and FQNNGV. This CDR3 is 17 amino acids long. The CDR3 DNA is TGTGCCAGCAGCTTAGATCAAGGACAGGGAGCGAACACTGAAGCTTTCTTT. Amino acid sequence: CASSLDQGQGANTEAFF.

This chain connects TRBV7-9 to TRBJ1-5; no clear D gene. V was clipped by 8 bases and J by 5 bases, with 4 bases between them. Germline V gene lookup returns CDR1 SEHNR and CDR2 FQNEAQ (reference sequence). This CDR3 contains 10 residues. Here the CDR3 reads CASGDQPQHF. CDR3 nucleotides: TGTGCCAGCGGGGATCAGCCCCAGCATTTT.

This sequence joins TRBV4-2 and TRBJ1-2, with D possibly matching TRBD1 (5 bases). Germline CDR1 reads LGHNA; CDR2 reads YNFKEQ. CDR3 length equals 14 residues. V lost 0 bases to trimming and J lost 5 bases, with 10 bases between them. The CDR3 nucleotides are TGTGCCAGCAGCCAAGATGCAGGGAAGTATGGCTACACCTTC. Translating gives CASSQDAGKYGYTF.

The chain joins TRBV4-3 to TRBJ2-2; weak D call: TRBD2 (5 bases). The CDR3 length is 15 residues. The germline CDR1 and CDR2 sequences are LGHNA and YSLEER. V lost 4 bases and J 4 bases, leaving 13 bases between the germline ends. This CDR3 reads CASSPTGWATGELFF. As DNA, the CDR3 is TGCGCCAGCAGCCCAACGGGGTGGGCCACCGGGGAGCTGTTTTTT.

The chain is built from TRBV6-1 and TRBJ2-1, with D possibly matching TRBD1 (5 bases). Germline-derived CDR1 and CDR2 are MNHNS and SASEGT. V gave up 7 bases and J gave up 8 bases, with 33 bases separating them. The CDR3 spans 19 residues. The CDR3 reads CASTPLRRAGFSGHDEQFF. The DNA for the CDR3 is TGTGCCAGCACCCCTCTCCGTCGGGCAGGGTTCTCAGGGCACGATGAGCAGTTCTTC.

This clonotype was recorded many times. V gene TRBV7-6 combines with J gene TRBJ2-1; 9 positions agree with TRBD1. V shed 4 bases, J shed 3 bases, and the junction held 4 bases outside the gene matches. Germline CDR1 and CDR2: SGHVS and FNYEAQ. The CDR3 is 15 residues long. This CDR3 reads CASSSTGGFYNEQFF. The DNA of the CDR3 is TGTGCCAGCAGCTCGACAGGGGGATTCTACAATGAGCAGTTCTTC.

The gene calls are TRBV27 and TRBJ2-3; TRBD1 matches 9 bases. J lost 0 bases, V lost 9 bases, and 13 bases had no gene match. Germline V gene sequence: CDR1 MNHEY, CDR2 SMNVEV (reference sequence). The CDR3 consists of 17 residues. The CDR3 DNA reads as TGTGCCAGTCGTCGGGACAGGGATTACTCTAGCACAGATACGCAGTATTTT. It codes for CASRRDRDYSSTDTQYF.

This clonotype turned up a few times. The chain's CDR3 is CSAKQGGGDTEAFF. The CDR3 region has the DNA TGCAGTGCTAAACAGGGAGGTGGTGACACTGAAGCTTTCTTT. The chain carries TRBV20-1 and TRBJ1-1, with D perhaps TRBD1 (6 bases). CDR1 and CDR2 from the germline V gene are DFQATT and SNEGSKA (reference sequence). V was clipped by 4 bases and J by 3 bases, with 15 bases between them. The CDR3 runs to 14 residues.

The gene calls are TRBV5-1 and TRBJ1-2; tentative D call: TRBD1 (6 bases). CDR1 is SGHRS, CDR2 YFSETQ, per germline. With 0 bases removed from V and 6 bases from J, the gap between germline ends came to 9 bases. This CDR3 is 13 amino acids long. The CDR3 spells CASSLGTADGYTF. DNA of the CDR3: TGCGCCAGCAGCTTGGGGACAGCTGATGGCTACACCTTC. Drawing the rest from reference TRBV5-1 and TRBJ1-2, the complete variable domain is KAGVTQTPRYLIKTRGQQVTLSCSPISGHRSVSWYQQTPGQGLQFLFEYFSETQRNKGNFPGRFSGRQFSNSRSEMNVSTLELGDSALYLCASSLGTADGYTFGSGTRLTVV.

The chain joins TRBV6-5 to TRBJ2-2, with 10 bases matching TRBD1. V shed 4 bases, J shed 7 bases, and the junction held 6 bases outside the gene matches. Looked up from germline, CDR1 is MNHEY and CDR2 is SVGAGI. The CDR3 totals 15 residues. The CDR3 DNA reads as TGTGCCAGCAGTTCACCGGGACAGGGGAGCGGGGAGCTGTTTTTT. The encoded protein is CASSSPGQGSGELFF.

This clonotype was detected a few times. The CDR3 nucleotides read TGTGCCAGCAGCCCGGATACAGGGTTTCAGCCCCAGCATTTT. As protein: CASSPDTGFQPQHF. The rearrangement links TRBV11-2 to TRBJ1-5; D perhaps matches TRBD1 (6 bases). The germline gives CDR1 SGHAT, CDR2 FQNNGV. The V and J ends lost 5 bases and 6 bases respectively, with 14 bases between them. The CDR3 consists of 14 residues.

This chain joins TRBV7-9 and TRBJ2-3; possibly TRBD1 for D (5 bases). Trimming removed 5 bases at V and 0 bases at J, with 12 bases between. Germline CDR1 and CDR2: SEHNR and FQNEAQ (reference sequence). This CDR3 region has 15 residues. CDR3 protein: CASSVQGGSTDTQYF. In DNA form, the CDR3 reads TGTGCCAGCAGCGTGCAGGGTGGAAGCACAGATACGCAGTATTTT.

The count of this clonotype is one. The CDR3 DNA reads TGTGCCAGCAGTTACAGGTGGACCTGGGGGGAGACCCAGTACTTC. It encodes CASSYRWTWGETQYF. The J gene is TRBJ2-5, the V gene TRBV6-5, with D perhaps assigned TRBD1 or TRBD2 (5 bases each). V was cut by 2 bases and J by 5 bases, with 15 bases left in between. CDR1 MNHEY and CDR2 SVGAGI come from the germline V gene. This CDR3 comprises 15 residues.

This clonotype was counted a few times. The chain couples TRBV18 to TRBJ1-6; D unresolved. This CDR3 comprises 13 residues. The V end was cut by 3 bases, the J end by 7 bases, with 7 bases between. Germline V lookup: CDR1 KGHSH, CDR2 LQKENI. The CDR3 reads CASSPEGNSPLHF. For the CDR3, the DNA is TGTGCCAGCTCACCGGAGGGCAATTCACCCCTCCACTTT.

This clonotype was found a few times. This chain uses TRBV21-1 with TRBJ2-7. TRBV21-1 is termed a pseudogene. The CDR3 is 15 residues long. CDR3 DNA sequence: TGTGCCAGCAGCAAAGGTCGAGCGGACTCCTACGAGCAGTACTTC. Its translation: CASSKGRADSYEQYF.

This clonotype was picked up a small number of times. This sequence joins TRBV12-3 or TRBV12-4 and TRBJ1-1; D unclear. The CDR3 has 11 amino acids. Trimming cost V 5 bases and J 11 bases, with 12 bases left between them. The CDR3 sequence is CASSPADGAFF. In nucleotides, the CDR3 is TGTGCCAGCAGTCCCGCGGATGGCGCTTTCTTT.

The chain recombines TRBV7-9 with TRBJ2-7, with 7 bases identical to TRBD1. From germline, CDR1 is SEHNR and CDR2 FQNEAQ (reference sequence). V was clipped by 5 bases and J by 0 bases; unmatched bases: 4. This CDR3 comprises 14 residues. CDR3 sequence reads: CASSLGTASYEQYF. The CDR3 DNA reads TGTGCCAGCAGCCTAGGGACAGCCTCCTACGAGCAGTACTTC.

The V gene is TRBV11-3, the J gene TRBJ2-1; 10 bases align to TRBD2. Germline assignment: CDR1 SGHNT and CDR2 YENEEA. The CDR3 consists of 15 residues. With 1 base clipped from V and 15 bases from J, the junction kept 12 bases outside the gene matches. CDR3 DNA: TGTGCCAGCAGCTTAGCCCTAGGGGCTAGCGGGAGTCGGTTCTTC. Translated, it gives CASSLALGASGSRFF.

The chain employs TRBV6-2 or TRBV6-3 and TRBJ1-3; D unresolved. CDR3 size: 16 residues. Deletions cut 7 bases from V and 0 bases from J, with 16 bases between. Germline CDR1 is MNHEY and CDR2 is SVGEGT. CDR3 amino acids: CASTRDGQFSGNTIYF. In DNA, the CDR3 is TGTGCCAGCACCAGAGACGGCCAGTTCTCTGGAAACACCATATATTTT.

This clonotype was counted only a few times. The chain is built from TRBV7-3 and TRBJ2-1; 8 bases line up with TRBD2. The CDR3 runs to 15 residues. Unmatched junction bases numbered 2, after V lost 1 base and J lost 3 bases. In germline, CDR1 is SGHTA, CDR2 FQGTGA. This CDR3 reads CASSLMAGGYNEQFF. CDR3 in DNA: TGTGCCAGCAGCTTAATGGCGGGGGGCTACAATGAGCAGTTCTTC.

The V call is TRBV5-1, the J call TRBJ1-2; D is uncertain. V gave up 0 bases and J gave up 4 bases, with 10 bases separating them. Germline V gene data show CDR1 as SGHRS and CDR2 as YFSETQ. CDR3 length: 14 residues. The CDR3 coding sequence is TGCGCCAGCAGCTTGGGGCAGGAGATCTATGGCTACACCTTC. Residues: CASSLGQEIYGYTF.

This clonotype appeared a few times. The CDR3 bases are TGTGCCAGCAGCTTAATGGGACAGGTCCTCTACAATGAGCAGTTCTTC. As protein: CASSLMGQVLYNEQFF. The V and J genes are TRBV7-2 and TRBJ2-1; 8 bases fit TRBD1. The CDR3 spans 16 residues. Germline CDR1 reads SGHTA; CDR2 reads FQGNSA. V dropped 2 bases and J dropped 3; count of bases not matched to a gene: 6.

This clonotype was counted between two and nine times. V usage is TRBV7-3 and J usage is TRBJ2-5, with D possibly called TRBD1 or TRBD2 (5 bases each). The CDR3 spans 17 residues. Trimming took 2 bases from V and 4 from J, leaving 20 bases between them. The germline CDR1 and CDR2 sequences are SGHTA and FQGTGA. The CDR3 DNA reads TGTGCCAGCAGCTTAGACCCCACGGGCCTGGGGGTAGAGACCCAGTACTTC. Amino acids: CASSLDPTGLGVETQYF.

This clonotype was picked up a small number of times. The chain links TRBV18 to TRBJ1-5; D ambiguous. With 3 bases removed from V and 4 bases from J, the gap between germline ends came to 7 bases. The CDR3 sequence is 13 residues long. The germline gives CDR1 KGHSH, CDR2 LQKENI. CDR3 nucleotide sequence: TGTGCCAGCTCACCGGAGGCGAATCAGCCCCAGCATTTT. This translates into CASSPEANQPQHF.